This T cell receptor beta chain was documented in a study of blood T cell repertoires in COVID-19. Across the whole study: Researchers got acute and convalescent COVID-19 samples from the United States, Italy and Spain. The analysed material was cDNA or gDNA that came from T cells, B-cell-depleted T cells, or PBMCs.

As processed by the authors: Nucleated cell number was recorded as an estimate derived from reference gene primer amplification. The data were produced by immunoSEQ multiplex PCR, yet TCRdb's version contains in-frame clones alone and is incomplete. D and trimming were read from the DNA, whereas the V and J calls and clone size are those reported in that table. The data contain under 200,000 clones, more than 75% of them singletons. From germline, CDR1 is MNHNS and CDR2 SASEGT. The CDR3 sequence is 14 residues long. Trimming cost V 0 bases and J 5 bases; bases outside gene matches: 3. Specimen: PBMCs or T cells enriched from blood (not recorded which). The TCR sequence derives from a man aged 40-49 years with acute COVID-19. This sequence joins TRBV6-1 and TRBJ1-1; 7 bases are shared with TRBD1. The CDR3 loop is CASSEATGETEAFF. Here the CDR3 DNA reads TGTGCCAGCAGTGAAGCAACAGGGGAGACTGAAGCTTTCTTT.